The sequence of this T cell receptor beta chain was determined in a study of radiation and T cells in renal cell carcinoma. For the study at large: Nephrectomy followed 15 Gy stereotactic body radiation by 4 weeks. General observations from the study: Top tumor clonotypes rose in blood 2 weeks post-radiation, then contracted.

Time point indicated: baseline pretreatment blood. Stated treatment: 15 Gy SBRT to primary tumor, nephrectomy 4 weeks later. Blood was sampled at baseline, 2 weeks and 4 weeks after SBRT. This renal cell carcinoma was of the clear cell type. Repertoires were generated with immunoSEQ multiplex PCR, while TCRdb's copy carries only in-frame clones and drops some. The sample includes tens of thousands of clones, approximately 83% of them seen just once. This clone was counted only a few times. Its antigen is currently unknown. Trimming took off 10 bases at V and 2 bases at J, with 9 bases between the two ends. Per the germline V gene, CDR1 is MNHNS and CDR2 is SASEGT. The CDR3 has 12 residues.

The J gene is TRBJ1-5, the V gene TRBV6-1; a weak D match, TRBD1 (5 bases). The material sequenced was blood, taken from a patient whose treatment included radiotherapy and nephrectomy. The receptor was isolated from a man aged 60 to 75 with renal cell carcinoma. The CDR3 region is CAIRAGNQPQHF. The CDR3 DNA follows: TGTGCCATCAGGGCAGGCAATCAGCCCCAGCATTTT.